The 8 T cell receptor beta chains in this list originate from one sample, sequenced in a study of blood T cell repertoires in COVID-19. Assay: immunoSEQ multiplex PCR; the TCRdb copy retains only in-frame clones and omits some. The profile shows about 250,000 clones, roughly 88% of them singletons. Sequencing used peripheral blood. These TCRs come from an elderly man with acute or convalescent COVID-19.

The CDR3 coding sequence is TGTGCCAGCAGGGGAGGTGCGGGACTAGCTCACAATGAGCAGTTCTTC. Residues: CASRGGAGLAHNEQFF. V and J are TRBV7-9 and TRBJ2-1; TRBD2 matches at 9 bases. Germline V lookup: CDR1 SEHNR, CDR2 FQNEAQ (reference sequence). Trimming cost V 6 bases and J 5 bases; bases outside gene matches: 11. The CDR3 covers 16 residues.

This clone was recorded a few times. CDR3 DNA: TGTGCCAGCAGCTTCCGGACTAGCAATGAGCAGTTCTTC. Its protein is CASSFRTSNEQFF. The rearrangement joins TRBV7-9 to TRBJ2-1; 7 nucleotides agree with TRBD2. CDR1 and CDR2 from the germline V gene are SEHNR and FQNEAQ (reference sequence). The junction had 2 bases not matched to a gene; V was cut back by 3 bases and J by 6 bases. The CDR3 covers 13 residues.

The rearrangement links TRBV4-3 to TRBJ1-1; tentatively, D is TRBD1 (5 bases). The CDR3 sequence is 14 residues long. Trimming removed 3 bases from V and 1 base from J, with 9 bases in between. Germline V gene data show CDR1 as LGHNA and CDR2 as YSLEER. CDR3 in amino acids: CASSQGQGNTEAFF. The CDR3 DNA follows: TGCGCCAGCAGCCAGGGGCAGGGGAACACTGAAGCTTTCTTT.

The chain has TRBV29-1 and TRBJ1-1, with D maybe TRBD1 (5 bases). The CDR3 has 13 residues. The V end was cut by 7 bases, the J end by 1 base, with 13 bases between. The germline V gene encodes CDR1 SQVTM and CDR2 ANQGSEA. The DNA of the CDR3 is TGCAGCGCAGACCTGACAGCGAACACTGAAGCTTTCTTT. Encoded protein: CSADLTANTEAFF.

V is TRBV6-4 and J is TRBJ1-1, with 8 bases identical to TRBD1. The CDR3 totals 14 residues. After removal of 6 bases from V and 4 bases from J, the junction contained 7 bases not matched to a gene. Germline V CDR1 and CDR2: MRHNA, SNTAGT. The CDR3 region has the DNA TGTGCCAGCAGACTTGACAGGGGAGGCACTGAAGCTTTCTTT. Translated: CASRLDRGGTEAFF.

CDR3 region: CASSTRWTGNQPQHF. The CDR3, as DNA: TGTGCCAGTAGTACCCGCTGGACAGGGAATCAGCCCCAGCATTTT. The chain recombines TRBV19 with TRBJ1-5; 8 nucleotides agree with TRBD1. CDR1 is LNHDA and CDR2 is SQIVND in the germline V gene (reference sequence). This CDR3 has 15 amino acids. The V and J ends lost 4 bases and 4 bases, in that order; junction bases with no gene match: 6.

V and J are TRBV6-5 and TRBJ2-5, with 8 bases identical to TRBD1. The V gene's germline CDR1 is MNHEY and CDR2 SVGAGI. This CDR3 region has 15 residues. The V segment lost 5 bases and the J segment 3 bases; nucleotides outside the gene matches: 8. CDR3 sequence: CASSTSQGAEETQYF. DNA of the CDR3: TGTGCCAGCAGTACCTCCCAGGGGGCAGAAGAGACCCAGTACTTC.

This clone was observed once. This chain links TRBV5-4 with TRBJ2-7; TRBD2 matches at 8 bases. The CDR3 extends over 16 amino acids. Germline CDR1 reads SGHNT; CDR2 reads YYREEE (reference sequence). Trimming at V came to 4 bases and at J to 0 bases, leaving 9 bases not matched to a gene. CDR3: CASSQRVAGPSYEQYF. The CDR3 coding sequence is TGTGCCAGCAGCCAAAGGGTAGCGGGGCCCTCCTACGAGCAGTACTTC.